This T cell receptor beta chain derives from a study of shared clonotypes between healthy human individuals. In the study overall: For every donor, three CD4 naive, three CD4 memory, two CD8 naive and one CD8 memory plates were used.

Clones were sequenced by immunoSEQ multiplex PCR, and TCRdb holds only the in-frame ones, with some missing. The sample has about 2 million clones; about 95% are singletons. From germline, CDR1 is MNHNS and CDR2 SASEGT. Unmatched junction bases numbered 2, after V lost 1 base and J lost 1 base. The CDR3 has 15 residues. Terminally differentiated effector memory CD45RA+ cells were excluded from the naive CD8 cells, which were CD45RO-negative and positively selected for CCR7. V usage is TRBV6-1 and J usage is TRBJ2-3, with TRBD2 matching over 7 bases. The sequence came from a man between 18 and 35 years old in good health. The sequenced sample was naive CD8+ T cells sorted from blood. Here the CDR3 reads CASSEGEGGTDTQYF. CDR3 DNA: TGTGCCAGCAGTGAAGGGGAGGGAGGCACAGATACGCAGTATTTT.